The 21 T cell receptor beta chains below were found in one sample sequenced in a study of blood T cell repertoires in COVID-19 (TCRdb year 2020). Library preparation used the immunoSEQ multiplex PCR assay. The clones in this table, taken by TCRdb from immuneACCESS, are in-frame only. Not every clone is retained; where verified, under half of the shortfall comes from an unresolved V gene, and the cause of the rest is unknown. In this sample the table shows more than 100,000 clones, more than 75% of which occur a single time. 12% of the sample comes from the top ten. Source material: peripheral blood. The receptor source for this set is a human donor in a cohort sampled during active COVID-19.

J is TRBJ2-7 and V is TRBV18, with 8 bases lining up with TRBD1. This CDR3 comprises 13 residues. CDR1 is KGHSH and CDR2 is LQKENI in the germline V gene. V was pared by 6 bases and J by 2 bases, with 3 bases of the junction left unmatched. The CDR3 DNA sequence: TGTGCCAGCTCCCCAGGGGGCACCTACGAGCAGTACTTC. It specifies CASSPGGTYEQYF.

Only one count was recorded for this clone. V and J are TRBV2 and TRBJ2-1; 7 nucleotides align to TRBD1. The CDR3 sequence is 15 residues long. With 8 bases clipped from V and 0 bases from J, the junction kept 7 bases outside the gene matches. Germline CDR1 reads SNHLY; CDR2 reads FYNNEI. CDR3 bases: TGTGCCAGCCAGATCCGGGACAGCTCCTACAATGAGCAGTTCTTC. As protein: CASQIRDSSYNEQFF.

This chain uses TRBV4-1 with TRBJ1-2; no reliable D call. V gave up 0 bases and J gave up 8 bases, with 16 bases separating them. This CDR3 is 15 amino acids long. Germline CDR1 is MGHRA and CDR2 is YSYEKL. CDR3 coding DNA: TGCGCCAGCAGCCAAGATGGGCTGGGAGTCCTCGGCTACACCTTC. Protein: CASSQDGLGVLGYTF.

Only one count was recorded for this clone. The chain uses TRBV3-1 (or the pseudogene TRBV3-2) and TRBJ1-1; D perhaps matches TRBD1 (5 bases). Per the germline V gene, CDR1 is LGHDT and CDR2 is YNNKEL (reference sequence). Trimming took off 5 bases at V and 5 bases at J, with 18 bases between the two ends. The CDR3 has 15 amino acids. Here the CDR3 reads CASSTGPLGGTEAFF. DNA for the CDR3: TGTGCCAGCAGCACGGGACCTCTGGGAGGAACTGAAGCTTTCTTT.

V and J are TRBV7-9 and TRBJ2-5; no firm D call. The V end was cut by 4 bases, the J end by 5 bases, with 17 bases between. From germline, CDR1 is SEHNR and CDR2 FQNEAQ (reference sequence). The CDR3 is made up of 15 amino acids. CDR3 region: CASSSRLPFGETQYF. DNA of the CDR3: TGTGCCAGCAGCTCTCGACTGCCTTTCGGGGAGACCCAGTACTTC.

This chain uses TRBV4-2 with TRBJ2-7, with 9 bases matching TRBD2. There are 12 residues in the CDR3. V shed 0 bases, J shed 13 bases, and the junction held 4 bases outside the gene matches. Germline CDR1 LGHNA, CDR2 YNFKEQ. The CDR3 DNA reads TGTGCCAGCAGCCAAGATGGACTAGCGTTTTACTTC. Its protein is CASSQDGLAFYF.

The V gene is TRBV7-9, the J gene TRBJ2-5; 8 bases are a match to TRBD2. CDR1 and CDR2 (germline): SEHNR, FQNEAQ (reference sequence). The length of the CDR3 is 16 residues. V shed 5 bases, J shed 7 bases, and the junction held 15 bases outside the gene matches. CDR3 sequence: CASSLGAGTSSVTQYF. CDR3 DNA: TGTGCCAGCAGCCTCGGGGCCGGGACTAGTAGTGTGACCCAGTACTTC.

The gene calls are TRBV5-1 and TRBJ1-3; 7 positions agree with TRBD1. This CDR3 contains 17 residues. Germline CDR1 is SGHRS and CDR2 is YFSETQ. The ends lost 2 bases at V and 0 bases at J; junction bases unmatched: 8. CDR3 nucleotide sequence: TGCGCCAGCAGCTTAGTGGGACAGCGTCACTCTGGAAACACCATATATTTT. Translated: CASSLVGQRHSGNTIYF.

On this clone itself: A much bigger clone sits one base away, suggesting this may be a read error. The V call is TRBV5-1, the J call TRBJ1-1, with D perhaps matching TRBD1 (6 bases). This CDR3 has 17 amino acids. The germline V gene has CDR1 SGHRS and CDR2 YFSETQ. V lost 3 bases to trimming and J lost 1 base, with 19 bases between them. CDR3 DNA sequence: TGCGCCAGCAGCTGGGGGGCCGGGGGGGCGACGAACACTGAAGCTTTCTTT. Its translation: CASSWGAGGATNTEAFF.

The V call is TRBV5-1, the J call TRBJ2-1; 8 nucleotides agree with TRBD1. The germline CDR1 and CDR2 sequences are SGHRS and YFSETQ. V lost 4 bases and J lost 0; bases outside the gene matches: 3. The CDR3 sequence is 15 residues long. The CDR3 loop is CASSQGQASYNEQFF. CDR3 nucleotide sequence: TGCGCCAGCAGCCAGGGACAGGCCTCCTACAATGAGCAGTTCTTC.

The chain links TRBV5-1 to TRBJ2-2; possibly TRBD2 for D (6 bases). The CDR3 sequence is 15 residues long. Germline V lookup: CDR1 SGHRS, CDR2 YFSETQ. Trimming removed 6 bases at V and 2 bases at J, with 14 bases between. The CDR3 DNA sequence: TGCGCCAGCAAGGACGCGGGGCTAAACACCGGGGAGCTGTTTTTT. As protein: CASKDAGLNTGELFF.

CDR3 region: CASSSGVASGNTIYF. The CDR3, as DNA: TGCGCCAGCAGCTCCGGGGTGGCCTCTGGAAACACCATATATTTT. The chain carries TRBV5-1 and TRBJ1-3; D remains ambiguous. Trimming cost V 3 bases and J 0 bases, with 10 bases left between them. CDR3 length: 15 amino acids. CDR1 is SGHRS and CDR2 is YFSETQ in the germline V gene.

V is TRBV18 and J is TRBJ1-1, with D maybe TRBD1 (6 bases). The germline gives CDR1 KGHSH, CDR2 LQKENI. The germline V and J ends were trimmed by 0 bases and 1 base, with 15 bases remaining between them. The CDR3 runs to 17 residues. CDR3 bases: TGTGCCAGCTCACCACCGTCGGGGGGGGCCCGGAACACTGAAGCTTTCTTT. It codes for CASSPPSGGARNTEAFF.

CDR3 loop: CAISDPDRVFGGYTF. CDR3 coding DNA: TGTGCCATCAGTGACCCGGACAGGGTATTTGGTGGCTACACCTTC. This chain connects TRBV10-3 to TRBJ1-2; 8 nucleotides agree with TRBD1. The CDR3 covers 15 residues. Per germline, CDR1 ENHRY and CDR2 SYGVKD. J gave up 7 bases and V 3 bases, and 10 bases lay outside the gene matches.

The chain joins TRBV6-5 to TRBJ1-1; maybe TRBD1 (6 bases). Germline V gene lookup returns CDR1 MNHEY and CDR2 SVGAGI. The ends were cut back, 3 bases at V and 11 bases at J, with 22 bases in the middle. This CDR3 spans 15 amino acids. The DNA for the CDR3 is TGTGCCAGCAGTTATGGATCAGGGGCCAACGGGGAGGCTTTCTTT. Its protein product is CASSYGSGANGEAFF.

The rearrangement links TRBV11-2 to TRBJ1-3; 8 bases agree with TRBD1. V lost 3 bases and J lost 4; bases outside the gene matches: 5. Germline V gene data show CDR1 as SGHAT and CDR2 as FQNNGV. The CDR3 totals 15 residues. The CDR3 region is CASSFKTGVGNTIYF. CDR3 bases: TGTGCCAGCAGCTTTAAGACAGGGGTGGGAAACACCATATATTTT.

The V and J genes are TRBV5-1 and TRBJ2-2; perhaps TRBD1 as D (6 bases). V was cut by 0 bases and J by 6 bases, with 6 bases left in between. Germline V gene data show CDR1 as SGHRS and CDR2 as YFSETQ. CDR3 length: 13 residues. CDR3 coding DNA: TGCGCCAGCAGCTTGGGGGGGCCCGGGGAGCTGTTTTTT. Translating it yields CASSLGGPGELFF.

V usage is TRBV2 and J usage is TRBJ1-1; no definite D call. The CDR3 is 13 residues long. Germline V gene lookup returns CDR1 SNHLY and CDR2 FYNNEI. V lost 5 bases, J lost 5 bases, and 12 bases lay in between. The CDR3 nucleotides read TGTGCCAGCAGTTCGGCCTCGGGGACTGAAGCTTTCTTT. This sequence encodes CASSSASGTEAFF. Full variable domain (rest looked up from reference TRBV2 and TRBJ1-1): EPEVTQTPSHQVTQMGQEVILRCVPISNHLYFYWYRQILGQKVEFLVSFYNNEISEKSEIFDDQFSVERPDGSNFTLKIRSTKLEDSAMYFCASSSASGTEAFFGQGTRLTVV.

The J gene is TRBJ2-2, the V gene TRBV19; perhaps TRBD1 as D (6 bases). This CDR3 spans 15 amino acids. Germline CDR1 LNHDA, CDR2 SQIVND (reference sequence). The germline V and J ends were trimmed by 6 bases and 0 bases, with 11 bases remaining between them. This CDR3 reads CASRPTGANTGELFF. The DNA for the CDR3 is TGTGCCAGTAGACCGACAGGTGCGAACACCGGGGAGCTGTTTTTT.

In this sample, this clone turned up once. The chain uses TRBV4-2 and TRBJ2-3, with 7 bases identical to TRBD2. V was pared by 0 bases and J by 5 bases, with 23 bases of the junction left unmatched. Per the germline V gene, CDR1 is LGHNA and CDR2 is YNFKEQ. The CDR3 runs to 21 residues. The CDR3 loop reads CASSQDLLVPTSDRRGDTQYF. The CDR3 bases are TGTGCCAGCAGCCAAGATCTTCTCGTGCCCACTAGCGATAGGCGGGGAGATACGCAGTATTTT.

This clone was detected once. The genes are TRBV6-1 and TRBJ2-1; 7 positions agree with TRBD2. Germline V gives CDR1 MNHNS, CDR2 SASEGT. This CDR3 contains 17 residues. V shed 2 bases and J 0 bases; nucleotides not matched to a gene: 7. CDR3 amino acids: CASSEFGGSSSYNEQFF. The CDR3 bases are TGTGCCAGCAGTGAATTCGGGGGGTCGAGCTCCTACAATGAGCAGTTCTTC.